This T cell receptor beta chain was captured by sequencing in a study of blood T cell repertoires in COVID-19. Trimming left V 7 bases short and J 5 bases short, with 11 bases between. Germline CDR1 is LNHDA and CDR2 is SQIVND (reference sequence). The CDR3 sequence is 12 residues long. Assay used: immunoSEQ multiplex PCR; TCRdb lists only in-frame clones, some missing. The top ten clones hold under 9.5% of a sample with about 180,000 clones, more than 75% of them seen once. Residents of 20 to 25 US areas, aged about 18 to 89 years, made up the participants. Participant reports of clinical history set cohort assignment. Either two negative PCRs, clearance, or symptom resolution qualified Cohort 3 donors as recovered.

This sequence was found in a woman aged 30 to 39 who had recovered from COVID-19. The chain has TRBV19 and TRBJ1-1; D might be TRBD1 (6 bases). The sequenced sample consisted of PBMCs or T cells enriched from blood (not recorded which). Written as DNA, the CDR3 is TGTGCCAGTACTGCGAGGGGGACTGAAGCTTTCTTT. Its protein is CASTARGTEAFF.